The TCR beta chain described here comes from a study of cytomegalovirus exposure and HLA in healthy donors. Germline trimming cut 5 bases from V and 0 bases from J; bases unmatched to any gene: 9. CDR3 length: 18 residues. Germline V gives CDR1 SEHNR, CDR2 FQNEAQ (reference sequence). This clone was seen a few times. Its antigen is undetermined. Findings and caveats of the study: In vitro confirmation showed a few CMV-associated chains to be CMV antigen specific.

PCR primers comprised 60 Vbeta and 13 Jbeta primers. Assay used: immunoSEQ multiplex PCR; TCRdb lists only in-frame clones, some missing. The sample holds about 160,000 clones, about 71% seen once. This TCR came from a woman aged 25 to 45 in good health and CMV-seronegative. The source material was PBMCs. The chain couples TRBV7-9 to TRBJ2-6, with TRBD1 matching 8 bases. CDR3 protein: CASSAQQGVSSGANVLTF. In DNA, the CDR3 is TGTGCCAGCAGCGCTCAACAGGGGGTGAGCTCTGGGGCCAACGTCCTGACTTTC.